The 3 T cell receptor beta chains below come from one sample, sequenced in a study of graft-versus-host responses after intestinal transplantation. TCRdb's copy holds only in-frame clones and misses some; the assay was immunoSEQ multiplex PCR. The repertoire includes more than 65,000 clones, approximately 87% of them detected once, and 0.39% sits in the top ten. These receptors lack a known antigen. Material: unstimulated CD4+ T cells sorted from spleen or lymph node cells, obtained before transplant. The source of these receptors is a human donor who was the organ donor for an intestinal transplant.

The gene calls are TRBV18 and TRBJ2-5, with a weak D call TRBD1 (6 bases). CDR1 and CDR2 (germline): KGHSH, LQKENI. V lost 2 bases, J lost 0 bases, and 16 bases lay in between. The CDR3 totals 17 residues. The CDR3 region is CASSPVWQGLYQETQYF. The CDR3 DNA is TGTGCCAGCTCACCAGTGTGGCAGGGGTTGTACCAAGAGACCCAGTACTTC.

This clone appeared a single time. The chain employs TRBV6-5 and TRBJ1-3, with 8 bases matching TRBD1. CDR3 length: 15 amino acids. The germline V gene encodes CDR1 MNHEY and CDR2 SVGAGI. V lost 5 bases to trimming and J lost 5 bases; unmatched junction nucleotides: 8. Here the CDR3 reads CASSLRQGTRNTIYF. In DNA, the CDR3 is TGTGCCAGCAGTCTTAGACAGGGGACAAGAAACACCATATATTTT.

The V call is TRBV7-9, the J call TRBJ1-3; the match to TRBD1 covers 8 bases. Germline V gene lookup returns CDR1 SEHNR and CDR2 FQNEAQ (reference sequence). The V and J ends lost 5 bases and 1 base, in that order; junction bases with no gene match: 7. The CDR3 is 16 amino acids. The CDR3 DNA follows: TGTGCCAGCAGCAGATGGACAGGGATGTCTGGAAACACCATATATTTT. It is translated as CASSRWTGMSGNTIYF.